This T cell receptor (beta chain) was captured in a study of vaccination and CD4 T cells after COVID-19. Looking at the study overall: In the control cultures, a CEFX pool, an HIV-1 Nef pool, or no peptide was supplied.

Treatment reported: roughly 10-day PBMC culture with coronavirus spike peptide pools or control peptides (ViraFEST assay). The authors isolated CD4+ T cells by negative selection after 10 days of culture. This clonotype was seen only a few times. The target antigen is unknown. CDR1 and CDR2 from the germline V gene are MNHNS and SASEGT. V lost 6 bases, J lost 5 bases, and 19 bases lay in between. The CDR3 is made up of 16 amino acids. Sequencing of the DNA from cultured CD4+ T cells was carried out with the Oncomine TCR Beta short-read assay. TCRdb re-analysed the PCR reads in MiXCR, keeping a single row per CDR3 protein. Counted here are 9,500 to 13,000 distinct CDR3 sequences, 65% occurring once; the ten biggest clones make up over 20%. Overall study results and limits: Of the reactive clones in convalescent patients, a median roughly 88% showed up only post-vaccination.

Sequenced material: CD4+ T cells from blood, cultured in vitro, taken before SARS-CoV-2 vaccination. V and J are TRBV6-1 and TRBJ2-2, with D hard to call. The origin of this receptor is a human donor who had recovered from COVID-19. The DNA for the CDR3 is TGTGCCAGCAGCATAAACCGGGCCCTGGGTACCGGGGAGCTGTTTTTT. This gives the protein CASSINRALGTGELFF.